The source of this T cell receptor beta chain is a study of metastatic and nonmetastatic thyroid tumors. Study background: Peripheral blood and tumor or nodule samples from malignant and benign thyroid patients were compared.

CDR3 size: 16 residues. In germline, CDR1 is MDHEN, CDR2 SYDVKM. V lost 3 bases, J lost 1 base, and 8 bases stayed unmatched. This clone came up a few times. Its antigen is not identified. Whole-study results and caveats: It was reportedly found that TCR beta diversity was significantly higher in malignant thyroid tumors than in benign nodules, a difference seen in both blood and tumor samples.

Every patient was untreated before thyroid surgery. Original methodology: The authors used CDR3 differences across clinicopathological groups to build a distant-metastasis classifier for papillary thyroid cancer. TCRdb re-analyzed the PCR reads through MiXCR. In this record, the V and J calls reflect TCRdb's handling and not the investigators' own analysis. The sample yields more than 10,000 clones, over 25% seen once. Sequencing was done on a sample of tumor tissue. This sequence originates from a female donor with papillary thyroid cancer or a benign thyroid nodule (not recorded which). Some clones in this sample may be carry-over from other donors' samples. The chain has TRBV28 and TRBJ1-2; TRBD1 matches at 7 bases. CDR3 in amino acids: CASSLNRGRVNYGYTF. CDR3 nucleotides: TGTGCCAGCAGTTTGAACAGGGGTCGGGTTAACTATGGCTACACCTTC.